The 14 T cell receptor beta chains below were found in one sample sequenced in a study of siplizumab effects on memory and regulatory T cells. Libraries were prepared by immunoSEQ multiplex PCR; TCRdb keeps only in-frame clonotypes and omits some of them. This sample has fewer than 100,000 clones, with around 93% found just once. Sequenced input: CD8+ T cells sorted from blood. These receptors were taken from a human donor in good health.

This clone was seen once. V gene TRBV7-9 combines with J gene TRBJ2-2, with D possibly being TRBD2 (5 bases). V shed 4 bases and J shed 8 bases, with 8 bases lying between them. The V gene's germline CDR1 is SEHNR and CDR2 FQNEAQ (reference sequence). This CDR3 region has 12 residues. CDR3 nucleotides: TGTGCCAGCAGCTGGAGGTCGGGGGAGCTGTTTTTT. Translating it yields CASSWRSGELFF. The full variable domain, in which reference TRBV7-9 and TRBJ2-2 provide the parts outside the CDR3, is DTGVSQNPRHKITKRGQNVTFRCDPISEHNRLYWYRQTLGQGPEFLTYFQNEAQLEKSRLLSDRFSAERPKGSFSTLEIQRTEQGDSAMYLCASSWRSGELFFGEGSRLTVL.

The V gene is TRBV10-3, the J gene TRBJ2-1; TRBD1 or TRBD2 may be the D gene (7 bases each). The CDR3 is made up of 13 amino acids. The germline V gene encodes CDR1 ENHRY and CDR2 SYGVKD. Trimming cost V 10 bases and J 6 bases, with 16 bases left between them. The CDR3: CATGRGQFNEQFF. CDR3 nucleotides: TGTGCCACAGGGAGGGGACAGTTCAATGAGCAGTTCTTC.

This clone appeared once. The chain employs TRBV5-6 and TRBJ2-1; D ambiguous. Germline CDR1 reads SGHDT; CDR2 reads YYEEEE. The CDR3 length is 17 residues. V lost 4 bases and J lost 0, with 17 bases in between. CDR3 DNA sequence: TGTGCCAGCAGCCACCCCTCGGGTATTGACTCCTACAATGAGCAGTTCTTC. Its translation: CASSHPSGIDSYNEQFF.

This clone has only a few counts. The chain links TRBV19 to TRBJ1-2, with D possibly being TRBD1 (6 bases). Trimming stripped 7 bases from V and 8 bases from J, with 17 bases between. CDR3 length equals 13 residues. Germline loops: CDR1 LNHDA, CDR2 SQIVND (reference sequence). CDR3 sequence: CASNGGGANGYTF. As DNA, the CDR3 is TGTGCCAGTAATGGCGGGGGCGCGAACGGCTACACCTTC.

The chain joins TRBV28 to TRBJ1-4, with 7 positions matching TRBD1. Germline CDR1 and CDR2: MDHEN and SYDVKM. The length of the CDR3 is 16 residues. Trimming at V came to 9 bases and at J to 4 bases, leaving 14 bases not matched to a gene. CDR3 region: CARKRKPGQINEKLFF. The CDR3 region has the DNA TGTGCCAGAAAACGAAAACCGGGACAGATTAATGAAAAACTGTTTTTT.

J is TRBJ2-3 and V is TRBV28; 12 nucleotides agree with TRBD2. From germline, CDR1 is MDHEN and CDR2 SYDVKM. The CDR3 is 21 amino acids. Trimming at V came to 4 bases and at J to 0 bases, leaving 17 bases not matched to a gene. Here the CDR3 DNA reads TGTGCCAGCAGTTCCCCCGTGGGGACTAGCGGGTTATTGAGCAGCACAGATACGCAGTATTTT. It codes for CASSSPVGTSGLLSSTDTQYF.

The chain uses TRBV19 and TRBJ2-1; D call uncertain. The ends were cut back, 3 bases at V and 0 bases at J, with 6 bases in the middle. Looked up from germline, CDR1 is LNHDA and CDR2 is SQIVND (reference sequence). This CDR3 region has 14 residues. The CDR3 loop is CASSIMGSYNEQFF. The CDR3 DNA is TGTGCCAGTAGTATTATGGGCTCCTACAATGAGCAGTTCTTC. Looking up the rest from reference TRBV19 and TRBJ2-1 gives the full variable domain: DGGITQSPKYLFRKEGQNVTLSCEQNLNHDAMYWYRQDPGQGLRLIYYSQIVNDFQKGDIAEGYSVSREKKESFPLTVTSAQKNPTAFYLCASSIMGSYNEQFFGPGTRLTVL.

The chain links TRBV19 to TRBJ2-5; TRBD1 matches at 7 bases. Near its end, the DNA agrees better with TRBJ2-7, so the J call may be wrong. The length of the CDR3 is 15 residues. Germline V gives CDR1 LNHDA, CDR2 SQIVND (reference sequence). CDR3 sequence: CASSTQGSQTYEQYF. DNA for the CDR3: TGTGCCAGTAGTACACAGGGGTCCCAAACCTACGAGCAGTACTTC.

The chain uses TRBV7-6 and TRBJ1-5; D may be TRBD1 (6 bases). The germline V gene encodes CDR1 SGHVS and CDR2 FNYEAQ. This CDR3 is 16 amino acids long. Between the trimmed V and J ends, which lost 5 bases and 1 base, there was a span of 15 bases. The CDR3 nucleotides are TGTGCCAGCAGCCCCGAACGGGGGGCGAGCAATCAGCCCCAGCATTTT. Its translation: CASSPERGASNQPQHF.

The V call is TRBV7-2, the J call TRBJ2-7; D is uncertain. CDR3 length: 14 residues. Germline V lookup: CDR1 SGHTA, CDR2 FQGNSA. Between the trimmed V and J ends, which lost 1 base and 2 bases, there was a span of 9 bases. In DNA, the CDR3 is TGTGCCAGCAGCTTAGAAGTCAAAGCCTACGAGCAGTACTTC. Translated: CASSLEVKAYEQYF.

Turning to this clone: Other nucleotide sequences from this sample produce the same CDR3. The V gene is TRBV19, the J gene TRBJ1-1; D is perhaps TRBD1 (5 bases). V lost 1 base to trimming and J lost 5 bases, with 8 bases between them. The length of the CDR3 is 13 residues. Germline CDR1 is LNHDA and CDR2 is SQIVND (reference sequence). CDR3: CASSIGGVTEAFF. For the CDR3, the DNA is TGTGCCAGTAGTATAGGAGGGGTTACTGAAGCTTTCTTT.

The gene calls are TRBV7-6 and TRBJ1-1, with 11 bases that match TRBD1. The CDR3 is 15 amino acids. V gave up 4 bases and J gave up 5 bases; unmatched junction bases: 6. The germline V gene encodes CDR1 SGHVS and CDR2 FNYEAQ. This CDR3 is CASSWSGTGGTEAFF. For the CDR3, the DNA is TGTGCCAGCAGCTGGTCCGGGACAGGGGGAACTGAAGCTTTCTTT.

The chain is built from TRBV9 and TRBJ2-2; D is unclear. Between the trimmed V and J ends, which lost 0 bases and 7 bases, there was a span of 4 bases. In germline, CDR1 is SGDLS, CDR2 YYNGEE. The CDR3 is 12 amino acids. The CDR3 sequence is CASSVVNGELFF. CDR3 bases: TGTGCCAGCAGCGTAGTAAACGGGGAGCTGTTTTTT.

The rearrangement uses TRBV19 and TRBJ2-3; D not resolved. Trimming left V 6 bases short and J 3 bases short, with 13 bases between. Per germline, CDR1 LNHDA and CDR2 SQIVND (reference sequence). This CDR3 region has 14 residues. The DNA of the CDR3 is TGTGCCAGTAGCCTAGTAAGTTATACAGATACGCAGTATTTT. It specifies CASSLVSYTDTQYF. Using reference TRBV19 and TRBJ2-3 for the parts outside the CDR3, the full variable domain is DGGITQSPKYLFRKEGQNVTLSCEQNLNHDAMYWYRQDPGQGLRLIYYSQIVNDFQKGDIAEGYSVSREKKESFPLTVTSAQKNPTAFYLCASSLVSYTDTQYFGPGTRLTVL.